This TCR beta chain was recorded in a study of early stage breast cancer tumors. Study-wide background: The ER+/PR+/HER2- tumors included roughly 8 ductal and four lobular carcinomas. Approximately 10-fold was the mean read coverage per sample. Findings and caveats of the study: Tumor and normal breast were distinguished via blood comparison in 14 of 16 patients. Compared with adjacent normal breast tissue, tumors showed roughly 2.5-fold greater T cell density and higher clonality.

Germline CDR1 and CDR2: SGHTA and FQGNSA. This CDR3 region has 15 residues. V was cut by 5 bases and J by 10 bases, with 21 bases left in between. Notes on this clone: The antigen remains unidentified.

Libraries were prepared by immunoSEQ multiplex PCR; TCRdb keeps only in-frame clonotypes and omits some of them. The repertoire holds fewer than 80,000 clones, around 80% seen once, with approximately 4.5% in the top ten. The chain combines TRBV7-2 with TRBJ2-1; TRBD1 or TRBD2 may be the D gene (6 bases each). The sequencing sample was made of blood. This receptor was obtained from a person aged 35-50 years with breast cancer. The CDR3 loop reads CASSLQGGSGGEQFF. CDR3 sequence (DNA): TGTGCCAGCAGCCTACAAGGGGGTAGCGGTGGGGAGCAGTTCTTC. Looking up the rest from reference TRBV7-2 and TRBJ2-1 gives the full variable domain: GAGVSQSPSNKVTEKGKDVELRCDPISGHTALYWYRQSLGQGLEFLIYFQGNSAPDKSGLPSDRFSAERTGGSVSTLTIQRTQQEDSAVYLCASSLQGGSGGEQFFGPGTRLTVL.